This TCR beta chain is from a study of blood T cell repertoires in COVID-19. On the study more broadly: Researchers got acute and convalescent COVID-19 samples from the United States, Italy and Spain.

Under the authors' procedure: Reference gene primer amplification in the assay estimated nucleated cell counts. The table came from immunoSEQ multiplex PCR; TCRdb's copy has only in-frame clones and leaves some out. For V, J and clone size, that table is used; D and trimming come from the DNA. The sample carries 300,000 to 450,000 clones, less than 85% recorded once. Germline trimming cut 5 bases from V and 6 bases from J; bases unmatched to any gene: 9. CDR3 length: 14 amino acids. Looked up from germline, CDR1 is MDHEN and CDR2 is SYDVKM. The sample was peripheral blood. This TCR came from a woman aged 18-29 years with acute or convalescent COVID-19. The rearrangement links TRBV28 to TRBJ1-2; 7 bases are a match to TRBD1. CDR3 loop: CASSPPDRFHGYTF. For the CDR3, the DNA is TGTGCCAGCAGTCCCCCGGACAGGTTTCATGGCTACACCTTC.